This T cell receptor (beta chain) appears in the sequencing data of a study of Graves' ophthalmopathy and Graves' hyperthyroidism. For the study at large: Prior to any treatment, peripheral blood was collected at the time of initial diagnosis.

The CDR3 sequence is 20 residues long. Germline V gene sequence: CDR1 MGHDK, CDR2 SYGVNS. With 8 bases clipped from V and 8 bases from J, the junction kept 28 bases outside the gene matches. Beta-chain TCR CDR3 regions were amplified from RNA transcripts. HTBI primers served in a first-round RT-PCR, which a second-round multiplex PCR followed. One entry per CDR3 protein, called by TCRdb with MiXCR from the multiplex PCR reads. The table shows about 13,000 distinct CDR3 sequences, with 50% occurring only once. Notes on the study in general: The blood repertoire also included most expanded thyroid clonotypes above 0.001 frequency.

Isolation of PBMCs was performed using over 8.5 ml of fresh peripheral blood. About this clonotype: No antigen is known for it.

The V call is TRBV25-1, the J call TRBJ2-1; 9 bases match TRBD2. This sequence originates from a woman aged 25 to 39 with Graves' ophthalmopathy. Sequenced: peripheral blood. CDR3 loop: CASAPPKGGGRAGGPDEQFF. The CDR3 nucleotides are TGTGCCAGCGCACCCCCTAAGGGGGGCGGGCGAGCGGGAGGCCCCGATGAGCAGTTCTTC.